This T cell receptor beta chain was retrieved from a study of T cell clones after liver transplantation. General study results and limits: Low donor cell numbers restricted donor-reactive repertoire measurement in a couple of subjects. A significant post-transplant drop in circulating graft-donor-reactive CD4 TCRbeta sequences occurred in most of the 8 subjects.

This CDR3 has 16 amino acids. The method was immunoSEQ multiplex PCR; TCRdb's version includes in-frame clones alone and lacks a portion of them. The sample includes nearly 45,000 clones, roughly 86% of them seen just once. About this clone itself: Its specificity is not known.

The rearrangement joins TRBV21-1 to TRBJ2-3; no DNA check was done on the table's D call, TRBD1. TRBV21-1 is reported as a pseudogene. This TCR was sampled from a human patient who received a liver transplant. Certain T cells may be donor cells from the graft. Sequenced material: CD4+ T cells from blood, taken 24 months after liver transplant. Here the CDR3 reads CASSKVPDRDGDTQYF. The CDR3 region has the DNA TGTGCCAGCAGCAAAGTCCCGGACAGGGACGGAGATACGCAGTATTTT.